This T cell receptor (beta chain) is drawn from a study of T-cell memory formation after mild COVID-19. Using its own MiXCR run on the 5' RACE reads, TCRdb lists one record per CDR3 protein. Of roughly 110,000 distinct CDR3 sequences listed, about 17% are singletons. Study-wide findings and caveats: Of the contracting clones, CD4+ ones lay mainly in CM and EM, and CD8+ ones in EMRA. Specificity for SARS-CoV-2 was not confirmed among the second-wave clones peaking on day 37. In pre-infection memory, a portion of responding clones appeared, which suggested that cross-reactive memory joined.

The CDR3 is made up of 14 amino acids. Trimming shortened V by 6 bases and J by 8 bases, and 19 bases separated the two germline ends. Details on this clonotype: The antigen is unknown.

This receptor was taken from an adult woman who had mild COVID-19 (a few samples of this study predate the infection). Cell type and time point are not known. Sequencing was carried out using PBMCs or a T cell subset sorted from them (not recorded which). This chain joins TRBV12-3 or TRBV12-4 and TRBJ2-5; either TRBD1 or TRBD2 may fit D (5 bases each). CDR3 nucleotide sequence: TGTGCCAGCAGGACCGGGACGTCCTTGAACACCCAGTACTTC. This encodes CASRTGTSLNTQYF.